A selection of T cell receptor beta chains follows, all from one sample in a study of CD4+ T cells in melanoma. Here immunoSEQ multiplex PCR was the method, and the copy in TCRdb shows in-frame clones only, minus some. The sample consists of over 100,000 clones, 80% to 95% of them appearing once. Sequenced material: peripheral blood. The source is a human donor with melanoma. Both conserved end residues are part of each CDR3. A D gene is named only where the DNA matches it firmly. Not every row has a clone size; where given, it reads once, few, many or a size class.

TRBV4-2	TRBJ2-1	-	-	CASSQDVGLGWQFF	TGTGCCAGCAGCCAAGATGTCGGCCTAGGATGGCAGTTCTTC
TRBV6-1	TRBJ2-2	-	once	CASPSPPGNTGELFF	TGTGCCAGCCCCTCCCCCCCAGGGAACACCGGGGAGCTGTTTTTT
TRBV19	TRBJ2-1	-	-	CASSRGGNEQFF	TGTGCCAGTAGTAGAGGTGGGAATGAGCAGTTCTTC
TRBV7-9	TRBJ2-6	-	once	CASSLALSEAGANVLTF	TGTGCCAGCAGCTTAGCGCTTTCCGAAGCTGGGGCCAACGTCCTGACTTTC
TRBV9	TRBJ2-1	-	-	CASSAGGGANDEQFF	TGTGCCAGCAGCGCTGGAGGGGGCGCGAACGATGAGCAGTTCTTC
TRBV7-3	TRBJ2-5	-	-	CASSLNSGRSQETQYF	TGTGCCAGCAGCTTAAATAGCGGCAGATCCCAAGAGACCCAGTACTTC
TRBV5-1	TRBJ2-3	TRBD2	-	CASTTSGYTDTQYF	TGCGCCAGCACTACTAGCGGCTACACAGATACGCAGTATTTT
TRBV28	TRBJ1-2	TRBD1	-	CASSSGQGAGGYTF	TGTGCCAGCAGTTCCGGACAGGGGGCGGGGGGCTACACCTTC
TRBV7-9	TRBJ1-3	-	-	CASSIQQGYSGNTIYF	TGTGCCAGCAGCATACAACAGGGCTACTCTGGAAACACCATATATTTT
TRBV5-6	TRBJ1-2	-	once	CASSSGPNYGYTF	TGTGCCAGCAGTTCTGGTCCAAACTATGGCTACACCTTC
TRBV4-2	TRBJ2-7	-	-	CASSQPDLSYEQYF	TGTGCCAGCAGCCAGCCGGACCTCTCCTACGAGCAGTACTTC
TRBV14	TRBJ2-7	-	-	CASSQESNRAWDEQYF	TGTGCCAGCAGCCAAGAGTCTAACAGGGCCTGGGACGAGCAGTACTTC
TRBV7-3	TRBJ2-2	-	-	CASSSHRAGTGELFF	TGTGCCAGCAGCTCTCACCGGGCTGGCACCGGGGAGCTGTTTTTT
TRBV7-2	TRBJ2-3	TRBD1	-	CASRRTGLGTQYF	TGTGCCAGCAGAAGGACAGGGTTGGGTACGCAGTATTTT
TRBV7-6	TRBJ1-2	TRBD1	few	CASSTGQGTNGYTF	TGTGCCAGCAGCACCGGACAGGGAACTAATGGCTACACCTTC
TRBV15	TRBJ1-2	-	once	CATSRDPQLGYTF	TGTGCCACCAGCAGAGATCCCCAGCTTGGCTACACCTTC
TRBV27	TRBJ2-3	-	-	CASSSVIGYTQYF	TGTGCCAGCAGTTCGGTCATAGGATATACGCAGTATTTT
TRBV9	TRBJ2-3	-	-	CASSVVGTSTDTQYF	TGTGCCAGCAGCGTAGTTGGGACTAGCACAGATACGCAGTATTTT
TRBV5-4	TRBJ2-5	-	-	CASSSQVKYQETQYF	TGTGCCAGCAGCTCGCAGGTGAAGTACCAAGAGACCCAGTACTTC
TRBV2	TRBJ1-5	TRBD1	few	CASSSQGVSNQPQHF	TGTGCCAGCTCGTCTCAGGGGGTAAGCAATCAGCCCCAGCATTTT
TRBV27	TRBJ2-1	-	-	CASSFGSTYNEQFF	TGTGCCAGCAGTTTTGGGAGCACCTACAATGAGCAGTTCTTC
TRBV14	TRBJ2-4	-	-	CASSSRGALPKNIQYF	TGTGCCAGCAGCTCAAGGGGGGCTCTACCCAAAAACATTCAGTACTTC
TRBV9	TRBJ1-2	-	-	CASSVASSRLYGYTF	TGTGCCAGCAGCGTAGCGTCCAGCCGACTCTATGGCTACACCTTC
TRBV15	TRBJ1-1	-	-	CATSRDRGWAEAFF	TGTGCCACCAGCAGAGATCGGGGTTGGGCTGAAGCTTTCTTT
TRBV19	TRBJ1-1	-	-	CASISPGGYKGVAFF	TGTGCCAGTATCTCGCCCGGGGGGTATAAGGGTGTAGCTTTCTTT
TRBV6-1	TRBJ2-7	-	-	CASSEAGLNYEQYF	TGTGCCAGCAGTGAAGCTGGACTCAATTACGAGCAGTACTTC
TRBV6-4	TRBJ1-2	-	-	CASSVGATGGGYTF	TGTGCCAGCAGTGTCGGGGCGACAGGCGGGGGCTACACCTTC
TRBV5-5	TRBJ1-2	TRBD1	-	CASSQITRDSARGYTF	TGTGCCAGCAGCCAAATAACACGGGACAGCGCTAGGGGCTACACCTTC
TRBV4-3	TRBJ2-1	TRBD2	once	CASSQGRGLALSSYNEQFF	TGCGCCAGCAGCCAAGGCCGCGGACTAGCGTTAAGCTCCTACAATGAGCAGTTCTTC
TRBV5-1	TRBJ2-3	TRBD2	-	CASSSGTSGSTDTQYF	TGCGCCAGCAGCTCCGGGACTAGCGGGAGCACAGATACGCAGTATTTT
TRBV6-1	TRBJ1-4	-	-	CASSTKDTTNEKLFF	TGTGCCAGCAGCACTAAGGACACTACTAATGAAAAACTGTTTTTT
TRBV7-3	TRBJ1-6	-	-	CASSLDGTLNSPLHF	TGTGCCAGCAGCTTAGATGGGACGCTTAATTCACCCCTCCACTTT
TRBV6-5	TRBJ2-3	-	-	CASSYSTSRSQYF	TGTGCCAGCAGTTACTCAACTAGTCGCAGCCAGTATTTT
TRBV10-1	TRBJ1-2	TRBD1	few	CASSYGTGDSMVYGYTF	TGCGCCAGCAGTTACGGGACAGGGGATTCCATGGTCTATGGCTACACCTTC
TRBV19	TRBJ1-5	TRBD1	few	CATRQGNQPQHF	TGTGCCACCCGACAGGGGAATCAGCCCCAGCATTTT
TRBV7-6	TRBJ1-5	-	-	CASSLATWTANQPQHF	TGTGCCAGCAGCTTAGCGACGTGGACAGCTAATCAGCCCCAGCATTTT
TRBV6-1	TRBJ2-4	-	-	CASSDPTGVQYF	TGTGCCAGCAGTGACCCGACGGGGGTTCAGTACTTC
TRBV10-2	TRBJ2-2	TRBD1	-	CASDRDGELFF	TGCGCCAGCGACAGGGACGGGGAGCTGTTTTTT
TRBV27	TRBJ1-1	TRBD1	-	CASSLYRGSEAFF	TGTGCCAGCAGTTTATACAGGGGCTCTGAAGCTTTCTTT
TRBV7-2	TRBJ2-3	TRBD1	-	CASSPGQGTDTQYF	TGTGCCAGCAGCCCGGGACAGGGGACAGATACGCAGTATTTT
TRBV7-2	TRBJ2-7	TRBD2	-	CASSSGLAGDEQYF	TGTGCCAGCAGCTCGGGACTAGCGGGAGACGAGCAGTACTTC
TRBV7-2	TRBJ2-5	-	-	CASSPGRQSAQYF	TGTGCCAGCAGCCCCGGGCGCCAGTCGGCCCAGTACTTC
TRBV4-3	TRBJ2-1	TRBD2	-	CASSQRVGAGGGGVYNEQFF	TGCGCCAGCAGCCAAAGGGTGGGAGCGGGAGGCGGGGGGGTTTACAATGAGCAGTTCTTC
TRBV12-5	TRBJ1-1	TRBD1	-	CASAPRGGAEAFF	TGTGCTAGTGCTCCCAGGGGGGGGGCTGAAGCTTTCTTT
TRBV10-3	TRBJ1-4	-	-	CAISESTAATNEKLFF	TGTGCCATCAGTGAGTCGACAGCTGCAACTAATGAAAAACTGTTTTTT
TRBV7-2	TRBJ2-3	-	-	CASSLASTDTQYF	TGTGCCAGCAGCTTAGCTAGCACAGATACGCAGTATTTT